The 10 T cell receptor beta chains reported below all come from one sample, sequenced in a study of T cells in localized non-small cell lung cancer. Sequenced by immunoSEQ multiplex PCR; TCRdb stores in-frame clones only, minus some. The sample yields 20,000 to 25,000 clones, approximately 83% seen once. The sample consisted of peripheral blood, taken before any cancer treatment. These receptor sequences come from a male donor aged 60 or over with stage II squamous cell lung carcinoma.

The rearrangement uses TRBV2 and TRBJ1-2; D not resolved. Germline assignment: CDR1 SNHLY and CDR2 FYNNEI. The CDR3 totals 13 residues. Trimming shortened V by 6 bases and J by 7 bases, and 15 bases separated the two germline ends. As DNA, the CDR3 is TGTGCCAGCAGCCGCGGGGAAAGGGTTGGCTACACCTTC. This gives the protein CASSRGERVGYTF.

The chain is built from TRBV11-3 and TRBJ2-2; the D call may be TRBD1 or TRBD2 (5 bases each). Germline CDR1 reads SGHNT; CDR2 reads YENEEA. V was pared by 4 bases and J by 0 bases, with 12 bases between. The CDR3 spans 16 residues. The CDR3 DNA reads as TGTGCCAGCAGCTCAACCGGGACGGCGAACACCGGGGAGCTGTTTTTT. As protein: CASSSTGTANTGELFF. Variable domain in full (rest from reference TRBV11-3 and TRBJ2-2): EAGVVQSPRYKIIEKKQPVAFWCNPISGHNTLYWYLQNLGQGPELLIRYENEEAVDDSQLPKDRFSAERLKGVDSTLKIQPAELGDSAVYLCASSSTGTANTGELFFGEGSRLTVL.

The rearrangement joins TRBV7-3 to TRBJ1-6; D is perhaps TRBD1 (5 bases). Germline values: CDR1 SGHTA, CDR2 FQGTGA. The length of the CDR3 is 15 residues. V lost 3 bases and J 7 bases, leaving 13 bases between the germline ends. The CDR3, as DNA: TGTGCCAGCAGCTTGGCGGGGAAGGGGAATTCACCCCTCCACTTT. As protein: CASSLAGKGNSPLHF.

V and J are TRBV19 and TRBJ2-5; the D gene is possibly TRBD2 (6 bases). This CDR3 is 15 amino acids long. Germline V gene data show CDR1 as LNHDA and CDR2 as SQIVND (reference sequence). V lost 0 bases to trimming and J lost 0 bases, with 8 bases between them. The CDR3, as DNA: TGTGCCAGTAGTATAGAGGGGGACTACCAAGAGACCCAGTACTTC. Residues: CASSIEGDYQETQYF. Supplemented by reference TRBV19 and TRBJ2-5, the full variable domain reads DGGITQSPKYLFRKEGQNVTLSCEQNLNHDAMYWYRQDPGQGLRLIYYSQIVNDFQKGDIAEGYSVSREKKESFPLTVTSAQKNPTAFYLCASSIEGDYQETQYFGPGTRLLVL.

This chain uses TRBV15 with TRBJ2-1, with 11 nucleotides matching TRBD2. V was pared by 5 bases and J by 9 bases, with 6 bases of the junction left unmatched. Germline CDR1 reads LNHNV; CDR2 reads YYDKDF (reference sequence). This CDR3 is built from 14 residues. As DNA, the CDR3 is TGTGCCACCAGCCGCGAGACTAGCGGGATTGAGCAGTTCTTC. Its translation: CATSRETSGIEQFF.

The chain joins TRBV19 to TRBJ2-6, with TRBD1 matching over 7 bases. Germline loops: CDR1 LNHDA, CDR2 SQIVND (reference sequence). This CDR3 contains 18 residues. Losses at the gene ends were 3 bases for V and 0 bases for J; bases not matched to a gene: 8. The CDR3 spells CASSIGAGGYSGANVLTF. The DNA for the CDR3 is TGTGCCAGTAGTATCGGGGCAGGGGGATACTCTGGGGCCAACGTCCTGACTTTC.

The chain carries TRBV4-2 and TRBJ2-7; 8 bases align to TRBD2. The V gene's germline CDR1 is LGHNA and CDR2 YNFKEQ. V was pared by 1 base and J by 5 bases, with 7 bases of the junction left unmatched. This CDR3 has 15 amino acids. CDR3 sequence reads: CASSQAYGRADEQYF. The CDR3 nucleotides are TGTGCCAGCAGCCAAGCCTACGGGAGGGCCGACGAGCAGTACTTC.

V and J are TRBV5-1 and TRBJ1-4; D may be TRBD1 (6 bases). Trimming left V 4 bases short and J 3 bases short, with 16 bases between. The germline V gene has CDR1 SGHRS and CDR2 YFSETQ. The CDR3 runs 16 residues. CDR3 residues: CASSPGGRVANEKLFF. DNA of the CDR3: TGCGCCAGCAGCCCGGGGGGCAGGGTGGCTAATGAAAAACTGTTTTTT.

V usage is TRBV18 and J usage is TRBJ2-7, with D perhaps matching TRBD2 (5 bases). The CDR3 is 12 amino acids. The germline V gene encodes CDR1 KGHSH and CDR2 LQKENI. Trimming removed 3 bases at V and 5 bases at J, with 8 bases between. CDR3 region: CASSPIGDEQYF. The CDR3 nucleotides read TGTGCCAGCTCACCGATCGGGGACGAGCAGTACTTC.

The chain uses TRBV18 and TRBJ2-7, with 7 bases matching TRBD1. This CDR3 contains 14 residues. V shed 1 base, J shed 5 bases, and the junction held 5 bases outside the gene matches. CDR1 and CDR2 from the germline V gene are KGHSH and LQKENI. In nucleotides, the CDR3 is TGTGCCAGCTCACCACAGGGGGCTCTCCACGAGCAGTACTTC. Protein sequence: CASSPQGALHEQYF.